The present T cell receptor (beta chain) was sequenced within a study of control samples from healthy donors and cancer patients. The germline CDR1 and CDR2 sequences are SGHVS and FNYEAQ. The CDR3 runs to 15 residues. J was trimmed by 0 bases and V by 5 bases; bases with no gene match: 7. Repertoires were generated with immunoSEQ multiplex PCR, while TCRdb's copy carries only in-frame clones and drops some. The sample consists of around 150,000 clones, roughly 90% of them appearing once. Material for sequencing was blood. The receptor was isolated from a man aged 30-40 years in good health. The chain combines TRBV7-6 with TRBJ2-7; 7 bases map to TRBD1. In DNA form, the CDR3 reads TGTGCCAGCAGCCCTGGGACAGATCCCTCCTACGAGCAGTACTTC. The encoded protein is CASSPGTDPSYEQYF.